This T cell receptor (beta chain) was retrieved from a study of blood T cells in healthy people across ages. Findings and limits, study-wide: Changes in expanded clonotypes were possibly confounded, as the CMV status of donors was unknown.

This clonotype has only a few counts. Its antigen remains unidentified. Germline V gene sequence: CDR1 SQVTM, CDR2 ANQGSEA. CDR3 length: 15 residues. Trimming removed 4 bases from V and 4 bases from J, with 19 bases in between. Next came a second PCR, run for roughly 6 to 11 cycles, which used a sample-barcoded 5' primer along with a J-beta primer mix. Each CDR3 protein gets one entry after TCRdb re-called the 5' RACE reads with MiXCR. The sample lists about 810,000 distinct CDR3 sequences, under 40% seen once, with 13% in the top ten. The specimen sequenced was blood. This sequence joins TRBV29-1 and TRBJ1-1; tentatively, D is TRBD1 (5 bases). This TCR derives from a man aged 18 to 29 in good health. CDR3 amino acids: CSVVFRGLRGTEAFF. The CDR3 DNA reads TGCAGCGTTGTATTCCGGGGGTTGAGGGGCACTGAAGCTTTCTTT.